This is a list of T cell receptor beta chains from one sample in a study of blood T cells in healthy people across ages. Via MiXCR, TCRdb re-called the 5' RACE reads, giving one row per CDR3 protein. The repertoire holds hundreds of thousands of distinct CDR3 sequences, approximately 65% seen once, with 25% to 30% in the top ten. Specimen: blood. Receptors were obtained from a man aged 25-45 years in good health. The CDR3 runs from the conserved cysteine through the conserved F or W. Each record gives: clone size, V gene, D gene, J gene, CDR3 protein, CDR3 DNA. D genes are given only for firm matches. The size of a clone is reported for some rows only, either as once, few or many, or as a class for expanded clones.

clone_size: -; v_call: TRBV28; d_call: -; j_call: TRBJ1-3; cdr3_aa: CASSLYPSSGNTIYF; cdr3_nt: TGTGCCAGCAGTTTGTATCCTTCCTCTGGAAACACCATATATTTT
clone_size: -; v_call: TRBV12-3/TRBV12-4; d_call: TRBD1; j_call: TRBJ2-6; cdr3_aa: CASSSTGGAWGANVLTF; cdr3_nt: TGTGCCAGCAGTTCGACAGGGGGCGCCTGGGGGGCCAACGTCCTGACTTTC
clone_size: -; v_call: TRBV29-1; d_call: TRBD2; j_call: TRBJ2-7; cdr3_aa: CSVKSGGEQYF; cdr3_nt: TGCAGCGTTAAATCCGGGGGGGAGCAGTACTTC
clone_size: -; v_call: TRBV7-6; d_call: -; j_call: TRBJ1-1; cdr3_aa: CASSSGELTEAFF; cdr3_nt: TGTGCCAGCAGCTCAGGGGAACTGACTGAAGCTTTCTTT
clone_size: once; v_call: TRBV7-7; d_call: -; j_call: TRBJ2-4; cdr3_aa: CASSTDTQNIQYF; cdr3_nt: TGTGCTAGCAGCACGGACACCCAAAACATTCAGTACTTC
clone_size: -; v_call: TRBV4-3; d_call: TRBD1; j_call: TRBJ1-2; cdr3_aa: CASSRLGQGLTYGYTF; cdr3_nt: TGCGCCAGCAGCCGACTGGGACAGGGACTTACCTATGGCTACACCTTC
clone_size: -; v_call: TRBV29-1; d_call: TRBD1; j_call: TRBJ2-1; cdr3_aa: CSVTGTGYNEQFF; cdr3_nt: TGCAGCGTTACCGGGACAGGGTATAATGAGCAGTTCTTC
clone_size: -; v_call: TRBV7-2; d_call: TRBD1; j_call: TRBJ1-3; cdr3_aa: CASSRDRVSGNTIYF; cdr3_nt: TGTGCCAGCAGCAGAGACAGGGTCTCTGGAAACACCATATATTTT
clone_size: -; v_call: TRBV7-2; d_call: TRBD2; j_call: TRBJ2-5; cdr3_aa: CASSLDPRGGLETQYF; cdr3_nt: TGTGCCAGCAGCTTAGATCCCCGGGGGGGTTTAGAGACCCAGTACTTC
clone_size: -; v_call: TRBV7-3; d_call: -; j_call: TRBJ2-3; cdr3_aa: CASSLTGYEADTQYF; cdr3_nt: TGTGCCAGCAGCTTAACGGGGTATGAGGCAGATACGCAGTATTTT
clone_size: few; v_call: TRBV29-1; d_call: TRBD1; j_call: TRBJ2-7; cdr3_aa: CSVGTGIGSYEQYF; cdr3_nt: TGCAGCGTCGGGACAGGGATAGGGTCCTACGAGCAGTACTTC
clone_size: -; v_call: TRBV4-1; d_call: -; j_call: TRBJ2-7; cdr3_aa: CASSQGVRQGAYEQYF; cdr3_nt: TGCGCCAGCAGCCAAGGGGTACGCCAGGGCGCCTACGAGCAGTACTTC
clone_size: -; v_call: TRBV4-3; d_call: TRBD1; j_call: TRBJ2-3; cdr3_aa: CASSQDPAGGGTDTQYF; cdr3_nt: TGCGCCAGCAGCCAAGATCCAGCAGGGGGAGGCACAGATACGCAGTATTTT
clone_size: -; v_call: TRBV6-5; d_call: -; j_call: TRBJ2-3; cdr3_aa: CASTSPGDTQYF; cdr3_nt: TGTGCCAGCACGAGCCCCGGAGATACGCAGTATTTT
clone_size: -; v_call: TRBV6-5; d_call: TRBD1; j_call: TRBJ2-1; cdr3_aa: CASSDRTGGEFF; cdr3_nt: TGTGCCAGCTCGGACAGGACAGGGGGCGAGTTCTTC
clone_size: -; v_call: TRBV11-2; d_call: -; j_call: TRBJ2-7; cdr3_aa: CASSLGASHYEQYF; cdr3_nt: TGTGCCAGCAGCTTAGGGGCCAGCCACTACGAGCAGTACTTC
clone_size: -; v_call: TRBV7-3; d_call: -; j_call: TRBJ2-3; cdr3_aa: CASSSLGSVTGDTQYF; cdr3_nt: TGTGCCAGCAGCTCTCTGGGCAGCGTAACAGGAGATACGCAGTATTTT
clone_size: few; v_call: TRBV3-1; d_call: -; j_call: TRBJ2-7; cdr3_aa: CASSTGSYYEQYF; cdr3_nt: TGTGCCAGCAGTACCGGGTCTTACTACGAGCAGTACTTC
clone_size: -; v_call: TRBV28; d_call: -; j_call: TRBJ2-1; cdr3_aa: CASSFVNEQFF; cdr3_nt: TGTGCCAGCAGTTTTGTCAATGAGCAGTTCTTC
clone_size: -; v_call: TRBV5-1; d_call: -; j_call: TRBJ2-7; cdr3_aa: CASSLGGGGVLSYEQYF; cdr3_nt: TGCGCCAGCAGCTTGGGAGGTGGGGGTGTGCTCTCCTACGAGCAGTACTTC
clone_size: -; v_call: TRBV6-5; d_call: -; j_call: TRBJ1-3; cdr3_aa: CASTRRDSGNTIYF; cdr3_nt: TGTGCCAGCACCAGACGAGACTCTGGAAACACCATATATTTT
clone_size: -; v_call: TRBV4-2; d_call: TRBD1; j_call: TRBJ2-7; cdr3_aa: CASSLTGDRPYEQYF; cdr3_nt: TGTGCCAGCAGCCTGACAGGGGACCGCCCCTACGAGCAGTACTTC
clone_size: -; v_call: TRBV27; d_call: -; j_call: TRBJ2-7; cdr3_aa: CASSLKRAGEQYF; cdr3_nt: TGTGCCAGCAGTTTGAAGCGGGCCGGGGAGCAGTACTTC
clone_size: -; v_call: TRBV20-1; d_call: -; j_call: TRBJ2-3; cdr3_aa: CSAEARGSTDTQYF; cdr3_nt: TGCAGTGCGGAGGCCAGGGGAAGTACAGATACGCAGTATTTT
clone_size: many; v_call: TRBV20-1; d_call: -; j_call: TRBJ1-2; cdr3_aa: CSARTNREYDGYTF; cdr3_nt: TGCAGTGCTAGAACTAACAGGGAATACGATGGCTACACCTTC
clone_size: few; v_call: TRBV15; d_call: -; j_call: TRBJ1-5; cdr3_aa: CATSTTWRRGNLSNQPQHF; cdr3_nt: TGTGCCACCAGCACAACCTGGAGGAGGGGGAACCTTAGCAATCAGCCCCAGCATTTT
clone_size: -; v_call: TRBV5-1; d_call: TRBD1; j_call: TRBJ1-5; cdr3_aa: CASSLGQGGSNQPQHF; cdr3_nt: TGCGCCAGCAGCTTGGGCCAGGGGGGTAGCAATCAGCCCCAGCATTTT
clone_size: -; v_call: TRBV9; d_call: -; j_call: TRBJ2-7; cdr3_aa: CASSPQDGYEQYF; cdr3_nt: TGTGCCAGCAGCCCCCAGGACGGCTACGAGCAGTACTTC
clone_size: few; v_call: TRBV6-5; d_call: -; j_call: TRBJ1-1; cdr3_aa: CASSSPRNTEAFF; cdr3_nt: TGTGCCAGCAGCTCTCCCCGGAACACTGAAGCTTTCTTT
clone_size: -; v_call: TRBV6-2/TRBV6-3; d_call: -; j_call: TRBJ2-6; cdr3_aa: CASTPSGLGANVLTF; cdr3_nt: TGTGCCAGCACGCCGTCGGGACTTGGGGCCAACGTCCTGACTTTC
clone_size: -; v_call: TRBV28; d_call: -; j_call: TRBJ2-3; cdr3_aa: CASRPPGPKGNTQYF; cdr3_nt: TGTGCCAGCAGACCCCCGGGACCGAAAGGAAATACGCAGTATTTT
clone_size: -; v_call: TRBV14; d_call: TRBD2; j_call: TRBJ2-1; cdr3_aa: CASSQPGLAGARTYNEQFF; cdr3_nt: TGTGCCAGCAGCCAGCCGGGACTAGCGGGGGCCCGAACCTACAATGAGCAGTTCTTC
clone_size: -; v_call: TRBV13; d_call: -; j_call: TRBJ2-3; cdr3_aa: CASSSRDPADTQYF; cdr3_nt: TGTGCCAGCAGCTCCAGGGACCCCGCAGATACGCAGTATTTT
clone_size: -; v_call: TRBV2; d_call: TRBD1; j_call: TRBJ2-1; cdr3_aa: CASSQRTGDNEQFF; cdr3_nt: TGTGCCAGCAGTCAAAGGACAGGGGACAATGAGCAGTTCTTC
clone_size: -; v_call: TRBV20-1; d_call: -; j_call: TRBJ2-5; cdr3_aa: CSATRTIQETQYF; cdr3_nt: TGCAGTGCTACGAGGACCATCCAAGAGACCCAGTACTTC
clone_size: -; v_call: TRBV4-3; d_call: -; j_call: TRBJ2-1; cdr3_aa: CASSQGGARPQFF; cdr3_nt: TGCGCCAGCAGCCAAGGTGGGGCCAGGCCACAGTTCTTC
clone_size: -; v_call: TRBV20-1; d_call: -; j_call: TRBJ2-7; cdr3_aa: CSAPPGASYEQYF; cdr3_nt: TGCAGTGCCCCCCCAGGGGCTTCCTACGAGCAGTACTTC
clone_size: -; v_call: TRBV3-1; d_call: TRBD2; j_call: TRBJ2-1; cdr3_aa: CASSQFGGGARYNEQFF; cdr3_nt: TGTGCCAGCAGCCAATTTGGCGGGGGGGCTCGGTACAATGAGCAGTTCTTC
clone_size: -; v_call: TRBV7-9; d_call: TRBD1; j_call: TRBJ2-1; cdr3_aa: CASSGRDSQFF; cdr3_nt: TGTGCCAGCAGCGGCCGGGACAGCCAGTTCTTC
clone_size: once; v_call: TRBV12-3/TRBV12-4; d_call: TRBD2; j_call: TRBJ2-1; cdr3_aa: CASSVAGGSEAQFF; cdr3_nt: TGTGCCAGCAGTGTGGCGGGGGGCTCCGAGGCGCAGTTCTTC
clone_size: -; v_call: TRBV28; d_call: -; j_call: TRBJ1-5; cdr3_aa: CASLAYAGGADQPQHF; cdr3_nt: TGTGCCAGCCTTGCTTATGCGGGGGGCGCAGATCAGCCCCAGCATTTT